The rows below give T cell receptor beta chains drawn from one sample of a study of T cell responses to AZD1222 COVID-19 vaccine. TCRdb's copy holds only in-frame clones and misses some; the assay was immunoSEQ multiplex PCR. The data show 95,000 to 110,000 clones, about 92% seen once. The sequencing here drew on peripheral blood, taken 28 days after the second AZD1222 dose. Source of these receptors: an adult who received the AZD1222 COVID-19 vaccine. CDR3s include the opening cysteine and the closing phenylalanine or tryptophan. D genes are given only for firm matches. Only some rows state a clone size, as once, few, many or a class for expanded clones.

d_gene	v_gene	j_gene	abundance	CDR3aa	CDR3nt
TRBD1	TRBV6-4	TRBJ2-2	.	CASSDSTGAGELFF	TGTGCCAGCAGTGACTCCACAGGGGCCGGGGAGCTGTTTTTT
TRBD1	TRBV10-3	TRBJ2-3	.	CATRQGVGSTDTQYF	TGTGCCACCCGACAGGGGGTCGGAAGCACAGATACGCAGTATTTT
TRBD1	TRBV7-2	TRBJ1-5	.	CASSPGGLQPQHF	TGTGCCAGCAGCCCAGGGGGCCTTCAGCCCCAGCATTTT
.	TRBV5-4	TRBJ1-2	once	CASSLLVTNGYTF	TGTGCCAGCAGCTTGTTAGTAACGAACGGCTACACCTTC
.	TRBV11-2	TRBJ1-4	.	CASSLDPGEKLFF	TGTGCCAGCAGCTTAGATCCCGGTGAAAAACTGTTTTTT
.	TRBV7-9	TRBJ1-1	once	CASSFARGGKVEAFF	TGTGCCAGCAGCTTCGCCAGAGGGGGAAAGGTTGAAGCTTTCTTT
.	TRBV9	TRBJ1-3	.	CASSVAVVGSGNTIYF	TGTGCCAGCAGCGTAGCTGTAGTAGGCTCTGGAAACACCATATATTTT
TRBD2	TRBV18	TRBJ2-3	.	CASSPPGGTSADTQYF	TGTGCCAGCTCACCACCCGGGGGGACTAGTGCAGATACGCAGTATTTT
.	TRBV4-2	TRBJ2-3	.	CASSQVRQGTDTQYF	TGTGCCAGCAGCCAAGTTAGGCAGGGGACAGATACGCAGTATTTT
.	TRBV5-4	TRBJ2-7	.	CASSSELARAHYEQYF	TGTGCCAGCAGCTCAGAACTAGCCCGAGCTCACTACGAGCAGTACTTC
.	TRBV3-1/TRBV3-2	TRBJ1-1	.	CASSQTSLGTAEAFF	TGTGCCAGCAGCCAAACGTCGTTAGGGACCGCTGAAGCTTTCTTT
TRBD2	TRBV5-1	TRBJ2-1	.	CASSLAGGLHNEQFF	TGCGCCAGCAGCTTAGCGGGGGGGCTTCACAATGAGCAGTTCTTC
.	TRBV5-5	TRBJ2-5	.	CASSLGTPQETQYF	TGTGCCAGCAGCTTGGGGACTCCACAAGAGACCCAGTACTTC
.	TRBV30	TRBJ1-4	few	CAWDGFNEKLFF	TGTGCCTGGGACGGATTTAATGAAAAACTGTTTTTT
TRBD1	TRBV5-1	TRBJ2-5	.	CASSFGTGGQETQYF	TGCGCCAGCAGCTTCGGGACAGGGGGGCAAGAGACCCAGTACTTC
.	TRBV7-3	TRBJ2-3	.	CASSLIATDTQYF	TGTGCCAGCAGCTTGATTGCCACAGATACGCAGTATTTT
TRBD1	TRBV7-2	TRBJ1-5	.	CASSARTGGNQPQHF	TGTGCCAGCAGCGCAAGAACAGGGGGCAATCAGCCCCAGCATTTT
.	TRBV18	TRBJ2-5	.	CASSPPLAEKETQYF	TGTGCCAGCTCACCACCTCTGGCGGAGAAAGAGACCCAGTACTTC
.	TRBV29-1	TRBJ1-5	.	CSVADRFDQPQHF	TGCAGCGTCGCTGACAGATTTGATCAGCCCCAGCATTTT
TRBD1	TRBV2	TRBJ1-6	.	CASSDRTGVNFNSPLHF	TGTGCCAGCAGTGACCGGACAGGGGTAAATTTCAATTCACCCCTCCACTTT